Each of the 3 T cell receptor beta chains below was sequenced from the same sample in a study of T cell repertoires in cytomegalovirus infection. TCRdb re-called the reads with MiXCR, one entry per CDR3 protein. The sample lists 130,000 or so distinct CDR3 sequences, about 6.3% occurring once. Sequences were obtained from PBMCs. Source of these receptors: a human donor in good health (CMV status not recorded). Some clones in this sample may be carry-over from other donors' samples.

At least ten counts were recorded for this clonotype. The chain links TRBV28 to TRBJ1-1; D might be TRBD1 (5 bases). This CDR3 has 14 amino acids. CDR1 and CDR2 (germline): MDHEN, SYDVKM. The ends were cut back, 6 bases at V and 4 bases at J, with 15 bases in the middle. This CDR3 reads CASRPQGGFTEAFF. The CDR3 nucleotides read TGTGCCAGCAGACCCCAGGGAGGGTTCACTGAAGCTTTCTTT.

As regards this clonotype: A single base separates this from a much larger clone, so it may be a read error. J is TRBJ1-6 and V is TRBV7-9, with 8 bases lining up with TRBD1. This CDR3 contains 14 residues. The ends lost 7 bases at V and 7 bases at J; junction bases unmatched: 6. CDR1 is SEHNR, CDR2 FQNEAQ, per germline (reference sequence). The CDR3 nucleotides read TGTGCCAGCAACCAACAGGGGGGGAATTCACCCCTCCACTTT. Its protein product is CASNQQGGNSPLHF.

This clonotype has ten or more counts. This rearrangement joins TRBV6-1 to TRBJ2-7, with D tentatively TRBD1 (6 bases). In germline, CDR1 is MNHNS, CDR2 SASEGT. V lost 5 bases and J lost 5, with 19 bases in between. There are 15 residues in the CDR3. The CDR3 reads CASSPGQLSFNEQYF. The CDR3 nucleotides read TGTGCCAGCAGTCCCGGACAGCTGTCCTTCAACGAGCAGTACTTC.